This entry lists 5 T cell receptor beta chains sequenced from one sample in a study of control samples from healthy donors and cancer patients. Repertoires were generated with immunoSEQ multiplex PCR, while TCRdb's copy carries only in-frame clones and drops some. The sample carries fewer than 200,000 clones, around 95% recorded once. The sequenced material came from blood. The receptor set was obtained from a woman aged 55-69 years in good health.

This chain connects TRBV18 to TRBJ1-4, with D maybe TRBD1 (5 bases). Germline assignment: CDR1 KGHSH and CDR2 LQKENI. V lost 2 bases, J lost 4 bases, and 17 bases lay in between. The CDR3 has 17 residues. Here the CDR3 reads CASSPGLTIGVNEKLFF. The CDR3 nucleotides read TGTGCCAGCTCACCAGGGCTCACCATAGGGGTTAATGAAAAACTGTTTTTT.

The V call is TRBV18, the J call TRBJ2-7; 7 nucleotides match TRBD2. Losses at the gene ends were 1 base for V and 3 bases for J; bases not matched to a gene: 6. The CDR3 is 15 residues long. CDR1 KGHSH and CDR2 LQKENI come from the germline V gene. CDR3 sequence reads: CASSPRSSGFYEQYF. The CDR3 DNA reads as TGTGCCAGCTCACCACGATCTAGCGGTTTCTACGAGCAGTACTTC.

The CDR3 region is CASSGPGGTYNSPLHF. CDR3 in DNA: TGTGCCAGCAGCGGACCCGGAGGGACCTATAATTCACCCCTCCACTTT. The chain recombines TRBV3-1 (or the pseudogene TRBV3-2) with TRBJ1-6; unclear D gene. The V gene's germline CDR1 is LGHDT and CDR2 YNNKEL (reference sequence). The length of the CDR3 is 16 residues. The ends were cut back, 5 bases at V and 2 bases at J, with 13 bases in the middle.

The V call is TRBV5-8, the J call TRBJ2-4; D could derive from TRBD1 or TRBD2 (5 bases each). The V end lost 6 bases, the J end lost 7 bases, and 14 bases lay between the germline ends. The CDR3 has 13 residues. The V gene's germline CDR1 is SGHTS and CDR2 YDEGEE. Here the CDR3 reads CASIQRGGNIQYF. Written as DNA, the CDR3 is TGTGCCAGCATCCAGCGTGGGGGTAACATTCAGTACTTC. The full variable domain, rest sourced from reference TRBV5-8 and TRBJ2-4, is EAGVTQSPTHLIKTRGQQATLRCSPISGHTSVYWYQQALGLGLQFLLWYDEGEERNRGNFPPRFSGRQFPNYSSELNVNALELEDSALYLCASIQRGGNIQYFGAGTRLSVL.

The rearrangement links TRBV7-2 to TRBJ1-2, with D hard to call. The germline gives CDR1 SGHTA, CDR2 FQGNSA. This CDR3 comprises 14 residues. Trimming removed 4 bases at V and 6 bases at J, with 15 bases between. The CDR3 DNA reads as TGTGCCAGCAGCTCACGGGCCGGCAGTGATGGCTACACCTTC. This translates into CASSSRAGSDGYTF.